These 20 T cell receptor beta chains were all obtained from the same sample, sequenced in a study of cytomegalovirus exposure and HLA in healthy donors. The assay was immunoSEQ multiplex PCR, and TCRdb's table has in-frame clones only and misses some. The profile covers 200,000 to 250,000 clones, with about 83% appearing a single time and 2% to 3% taken by the ten largest. Sequencing was performed on PBMCs. These receptors all stem from a man aged 18-30 years in good health and CMV-seronegative.

The chain recombines TRBV2 with TRBJ2-7; no clear D gene. Germline loops: CDR1 SNHLY, CDR2 FYNNEI. V was shortened by 6 bases and J by 7 bases, with 19 bases between the two germline ends. The length of the CDR3 is 14 residues. The CDR3 nucleotides read TGTGCCAGCAGCGTTATACCATCCTACGAAGAGCAGTACTTC. This codes for CASSVIPSYEEQYF.

This chain uses TRBV5-1 with TRBJ1-1; 12 nucleotides align to TRBD1. CDR3 length: 14 residues. The junction had 6 bases not matched to a gene; V was cut back by 5 bases and J by 7 bases. From germline, CDR1 is SGHRS and CDR2 YFSETQ. CDR3 region: CASRAGTGGLEAFF. The CDR3 DNA sequence: TGCGCCAGCAGAGCCGGGACAGGGGGCCTTGAAGCTTTCTTT.

There are a few counts of this clone. In the same sample, other DNA sequences code for this CDR3. The chain joins TRBV11-2 to TRBJ2-7; D call uncertain. V shed 6 bases and J shed 3 bases, with 6 bases lying between them. The V gene's germline CDR1 is SGHAT and CDR2 FQNNGV. This CDR3 comprises 11 residues. CDR3 nucleotide sequence: TGTGCCAGCAGTAGAAGCTACGAGCAGTACTTC. Translated: CASSRSYEQYF.

The chain joins TRBV25-1 to TRBJ1-2; D remains unclear. V was trimmed by 3 bases and J by 4 bases, leaving 12 bases between them. The CDR3 has 14 residues. CDR1 is MGHDK, CDR2 SYGVNS, per germline. The CDR3 loop is CASSDSNSLYGYTF. The CDR3 DNA follows: TGTGCCAGCAGTGATTCGAACAGCCTCTATGGCTACACCTTC.

The V gene is TRBV7-9, the J gene TRBJ1-1; D is perhaps TRBD1 (5 bases). Per the germline V gene, CDR1 is SEHNR and CDR2 is FQNEAQ (reference sequence). V lost 1 base and J lost 5, with 11 bases in between. This CDR3 spans 14 amino acids. Here the CDR3 reads CASSLEQERTEAFF. CDR3 in DNA: TGTGCCAGCAGCTTAGAACAGGAACGGACTGAAGCTTTCTTT.

This clone was observed once. The V gene is TRBV9, the J gene TRBJ2-7; 8 bases map to TRBD1. CDR1 is SGDLS and CDR2 is YYNGEE in the germline V gene. V shed 4 bases and J 4 bases; nucleotides not matched to a gene: 22. This CDR3 comprises 19 residues. The CDR3 nucleotides read TGTGCCAGCAGCCCAACCCCCCAGGGGGCGATGGGACTCCGTTACGAGCAGTACTTC. The encoded protein is CASSPTPQGAMGLRYEQYF.

A few counts support this clone. J is TRBJ2-1 and V is TRBV6-4, with TRBD2 matching over 8 bases. Germline values: CDR1 MRHNA, CDR2 SNTAGT. This CDR3 has 15 residues. Trimming took 4 bases from V and 9 from J; bases not matched to a gene: 11. The chain's CDR3 is CASSVSAGVSGEQFF. CDR3 DNA: TGTGCCAGCAGTGTCTCAGCGGGAGTATCCGGTGAGCAGTTCTTC.

This chain links TRBV25-1 with TRBJ2-2; tentative D call: TRBD2 (5 bases). The CDR3 consists of 15 residues. The V end was cut by 5 bases, the J end by 7 bases, with 17 bases between. The germline CDR1 and CDR2 sequences are MGHDK and SYGVNS. DNA for the CDR3: TGTGCCAGCAGTACATTCGAGGGCAGTGGCGGGGAGCTGTTTTTT. It encodes CASSTFEGSGGELFF. Complete variable domain (other parts from reference TRBV25-1 and TRBJ2-2): EADIYQTPRYLVIGTGKKITLECSQTMGHDKMYWYQQDPGMELHLIHYSYGVNSTEKGDLSSESTVSRIRTEHFPLTLESARPSHTSQYLCASSTFEGSGGELFFGEGSRLTVL.

The rearrangement uses TRBV6-6 and TRBJ1-2, with 9 bases identical to TRBD1. V lost 4 bases and J lost 7; bases outside the gene matches: 7. This CDR3 region has 14 residues. CDR1 is MNHNY, CDR2 SVGAGI, per germline (reference sequence). The CDR3 protein is CASSSGTGQGGYTF. As DNA, the CDR3 is TGTGCCAGCAGTTCCGGGACAGGGCAAGGTGGCTACACCTTC.

This rearrangement joins TRBV7-6 to TRBJ2-1, with TRBD1 matching 7 bases. The CDR3 contains 15 residues. Looked up from germline, CDR1 is SGHVS and CDR2 is FNYEAQ. V shed 1 base, J shed 10 bases, and the junction held 10 bases outside the gene matches. The CDR3: CASSLGSGTAWEQFF. The CDR3 DNA follows: TGTGCCAGCAGCTTAGGCAGTGGGACAGCGTGGGAGCAGTTCTTC.

The J gene is TRBJ2-7, the V gene TRBV5-1, with D perhaps TRBD1 (6 bases). CDR1 is SGHRS, CDR2 YFSETQ, per germline. The CDR3 is 14 residues long. V lost 1 base and J lost 5, with 13 bases in between. The CDR3 here is CASSLSQGTDEQYF. For the CDR3, the DNA is TGCGCCAGCAGCTTGAGCCAGGGGACGGACGAGCAGTACTTC.

The J gene is TRBJ1-1, the V gene TRBV29-1, with D unclear. This CDR3 spans 13 amino acids. Germline V gene sequence: CDR1 SQVTM, CDR2 ANQGSEA. V gave up 6 bases and J gave up 1 base, with 12 bases separating them. This chain's CDR3 is CSVDEGENTEAFF. The CDR3 DNA follows: TGCAGCGTGGACGAGGGTGAGAACACTGAAGCTTTCTTT.

The rearrangement joins TRBV21-1 to TRBJ2-2; the table's TRBD2 call for D was not verified on the DNA. TRBV21-1 corresponds to a pseudogene. This CDR3 region has 17 residues. The DNA of the CDR3 is TGTGCCAGCAGCAAAGCCGCTAGTCCTTTTAACACCGGGGAGCTGTTTTTT. Translating it yields CASSKAASPFNTGELFF.

V usage is TRBV13 and J usage is TRBJ2-7; no firm D call. Germline V gene lookup returns CDR1 PRHDT and CDR2 FYEKMQ (reference sequence). Trimming left V 5 bases short and J 5 bases short, with 7 bases between. There are 11 residues in the CDR3. For the CDR3, the DNA is TGTGCCAGCAGCCGGGTAAACGAGCAGTACTTC. It translates to CASSRVNEQYF.

V and J are TRBV9 and TRBJ2-1, with 12 bases aligning to TRBD2. From germline, CDR1 is SGDLS and CDR2 YYNGEE. V shed 2 bases, J shed 8 bases, and the junction held 14 bases outside the gene matches. This CDR3 is built from 18 residues. The CDR3 is CASSVALAGGPAGDEQFF. The CDR3 nucleotides are TGTGCCAGCAGCGTTGCCCTAGCGGGAGGGCCTGCCGGAGATGAGCAGTTCTTC.

This chain joins TRBV7-2 and TRBJ1-2; no definite D call. From germline, CDR1 is SGHTA and CDR2 FQGNSA. The CDR3 runs to 18 residues. V lost 7 bases, J lost 5 bases, and 29 bases lay in between. Here the CDR3 DNA reads TGTGCCAGCAACATACAAGACTTATCAGAGGGCTCCTTTTATGGCTACACCTTC. Translation gives CASNIQDLSEGSFYGYTF.

The J gene is TRBJ1-2, the V gene TRBV5-6, with D hard to call. Trimming left V 7 bases short and J 1 base short, with 17 bases between. Per the germline V gene, CDR1 is SGHDT and CDR2 is YYEEEE. The CDR3 is 15 amino acids. CDR3 nucleotide sequence: TGTGCCAGCCATAGGGAGGCCGGTTATAACTATGGCTACACCTTC. As protein: CASHREAGYNYGYTF.

The V call is TRBV4-3, the J call TRBJ1-2, with a possible D match to TRBD1 (5 bases). Germline CDR1 and CDR2: LGHNA and YSLEER. Trimming pared 1 base from V and 8 bases from J, leaving 17 bases between. This CDR3 has 15 amino acids. The CDR3 loop reads CASSQGMVSGDGYTF. The CDR3 DNA reads TGCGCCAGCAGCCAAGGTATGGTCAGCGGGGACGGCTACACCTTC.

The rearrangement links TRBV4-3 to TRBJ2-7; 12 bases agree with TRBD2. V lost 3 bases and J lost 2; bases outside the gene matches: 5. The CDR3 spans 16 residues. Germline V gene sequence: CDR1 LGHNA, CDR2 YSLEER. As DNA, the CDR3 is TGCGCCAGCAGCCATGCCAGACTAGCGGGGGCCTACGAGCAGTACTTC. Translating it yields CASSHARLAGAYEQYF.

The chain recombines TRBV6-9 with TRBJ1-5; no firm D call. The length of the CDR3 is 13 residues. Looked up from germline, CDR1 is MNHGY and CDR2 is SVAAGI. Trimming took 7 bases from V and 4 from J, leaving 11 bases between them. CDR3 region: CASTPRRNQPQHF. Written as DNA, the CDR3 is TGTGCCAGCACACCCAGAAGAAATCAGCCCCAGCATTTT.